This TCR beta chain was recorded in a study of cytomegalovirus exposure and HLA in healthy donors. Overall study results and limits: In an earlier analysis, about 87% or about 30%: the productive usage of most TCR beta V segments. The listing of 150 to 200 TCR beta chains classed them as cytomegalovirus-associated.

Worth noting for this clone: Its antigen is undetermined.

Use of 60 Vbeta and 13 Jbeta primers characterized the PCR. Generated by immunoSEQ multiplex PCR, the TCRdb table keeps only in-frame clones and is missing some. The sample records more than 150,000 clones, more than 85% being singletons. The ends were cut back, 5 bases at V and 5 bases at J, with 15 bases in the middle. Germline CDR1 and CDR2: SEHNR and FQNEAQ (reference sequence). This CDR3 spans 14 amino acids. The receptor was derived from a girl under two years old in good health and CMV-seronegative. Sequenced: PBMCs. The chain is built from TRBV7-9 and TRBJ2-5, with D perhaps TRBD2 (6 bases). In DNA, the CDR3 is TGTGCCAGCAGCCGAGCGGGTAGTGGGGAGACCCAGTACTTC. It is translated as CASSRAGSGETQYF.